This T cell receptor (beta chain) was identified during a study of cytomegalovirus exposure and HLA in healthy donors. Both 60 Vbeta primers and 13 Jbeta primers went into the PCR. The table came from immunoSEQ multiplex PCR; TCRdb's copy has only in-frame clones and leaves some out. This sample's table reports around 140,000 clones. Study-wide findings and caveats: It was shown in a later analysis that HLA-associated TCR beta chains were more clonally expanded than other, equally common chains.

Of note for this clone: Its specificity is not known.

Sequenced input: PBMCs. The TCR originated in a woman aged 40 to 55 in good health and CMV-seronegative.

CDR3 sequence reads: CASSLAGSYEQYF. DNA of the CDR3: TGTGCCAGCAGCTTAGCGGGCAGCTACGAGCAGTACTTC. The chain recombines TRBV7-8 with TRBJ2-5; the D is unclear. The tail of the sequence fits TRBJ2-7 better, so the J call may be wrong. Germline V gene data show CDR1 as SGHVS and CDR2 as FQNEAQ. The CDR3 is made up of 13 amino acids.